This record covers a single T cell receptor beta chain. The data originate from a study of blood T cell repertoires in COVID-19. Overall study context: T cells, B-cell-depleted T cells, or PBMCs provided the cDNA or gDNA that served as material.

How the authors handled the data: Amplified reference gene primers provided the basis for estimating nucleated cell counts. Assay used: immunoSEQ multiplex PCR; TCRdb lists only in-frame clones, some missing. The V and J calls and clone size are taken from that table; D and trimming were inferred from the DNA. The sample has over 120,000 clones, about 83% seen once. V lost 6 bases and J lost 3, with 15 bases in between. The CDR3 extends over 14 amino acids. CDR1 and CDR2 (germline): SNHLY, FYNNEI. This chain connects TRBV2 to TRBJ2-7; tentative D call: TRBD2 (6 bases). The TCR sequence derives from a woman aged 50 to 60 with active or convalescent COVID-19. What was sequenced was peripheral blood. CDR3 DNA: TGTGCCAGCAGCATCGCTTCCGGGGGCTACGAGCAGTACTTC. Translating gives CASSIASGGYEQYF.